These 26 T cell receptor beta chains share one sample of origin, sequenced in a study of blood T cell repertoires in COVID-19. Using immunoSEQ multiplex PCR, the repertoire was profiled, and TCRdb retains in-frame clones only, with some absent. This table has roughly 66,000 clones, about nine tenths appearing once. Material: peripheral blood. The receptors stem from a human donor with active COVID-19. The donor label of this sample is uncertain.

The V call is TRBV28, the J call TRBJ1-1; perhaps TRBD1 as D (6 bases). Trimming took off 3 bases at V and 4 bases at J, with 9 bases between the two ends. The CDR3 loop spans 13 amino acids. Germline values: CDR1 MDHEN, CDR2 SYDVKM. CDR3 nucleotide sequence: TGTGCCAGCAGTTTGGGGGGGGCCACTGAAGCTTTCTTT. It codes for CASSLGGATEAFF. Full variable domain (remainder filled in from reference TRBV28 and TRBJ1-1): DVKVTQSSRYLVKRTGEKVFLECVQDMDHENMFWYRQDPGLGLRLIYFSYDVKMKEKGDIPEGYSVSREKKERFSLILESASTNQTSMYLCASSLGGATEAFFGQGTRLTVV.

The chain employs TRBV19 and TRBJ1-5, with 7 bases fitting TRBD1. CDR3 length: 15 residues. The J segment lost 4 bases and the V segment lost 6 bases, leaving 9 bases of the junction unmatched. Germline assignment: CDR1 LNHDA and CDR2 SQIVND (reference sequence). Here the CDR3 DNA reads TGTGCCAGTAGCAAGGCGGACAGGCAAAATCAGCCCCAGCATTTT. This gives the protein CASSKADRQNQPQHF.

The J gene is TRBJ2-1, the V gene TRBV19; possible D gene TRBD1, 6 bases. Germline CDR1 and CDR2: LNHDA and SQIVND (reference sequence). This CDR3 has 16 amino acids. V gave up 5 bases and J gave up 0 bases, with 14 bases separating them. This CDR3 reads CASSESGVLSYNEQFF. The CDR3 DNA sequence: TGTGCCAGTAGTGAGTCAGGGGTTCTCTCCTACAATGAGCAGTTCTTC.

V gene TRBV7-2 combines with J gene TRBJ2-5, with D perhaps TRBD2 (5 bases). V shed 2 bases and J shed 4 bases, with 11 bases lying between them. Per germline, CDR1 SGHTA and CDR2 FQGNSA. This CDR3 spans 14 amino acids. Here the CDR3 reads CASSLRGSRETQYF. The DNA for the CDR3 is TGTGCCAGCAGCTTACGAGGGAGCAGAGAGACCCAGTACTTC. The whole variable domain, remainder taken from reference TRBV7-2 and TRBJ2-5, is GAGVSQSPSNKVTEKGKDVELRCDPISGHTALYWYRQSLGQGLEFLIYFQGNSAPDKSGLPSDRFSAERTGGSVSTLTIQRTQQEDSAVYLCASSLRGSRETQYFGPGTRLLVL.

The V and J genes are TRBV5-4 and TRBJ2-3; 9 bases agree with TRBD1. The CDR3 contains 14 residues. The J segment lost 5 bases and the V segment lost 4 bases, leaving 5 bases of the junction unmatched. Germline V gives CDR1 SGHNT, CDR2 YYREEE (reference sequence). The CDR3, as DNA: TGTGCCAGCAGCATTCGGGACAGGGTAGATACGCAGTATTTT. Its protein is CASSIRDRVDTQYF.

V gene TRBV7-9 combines with J gene TRBJ1-4, with TRBD1 matching over 9 bases. Per the germline V gene, CDR1 is SEHNR and CDR2 is FQNEAQ (reference sequence). After removal of 5 bases from V and 7 bases from J, the junction contained 11 bases not matched to a gene. This CDR3 contains 16 residues. CDR3 nucleotide sequence: TGTGCCAGCAGCCTGGACAGGGGAGGGATCAGTGAAAAACTGTTTTTT. The encoded protein is CASSLDRGGISEKLFF.

The chain has TRBV5-1 and TRBJ2-7; 11 positions agree with TRBD1. This CDR3 spans 17 amino acids. After removal of 3 bases from V and 0 bases from J, the junction contained 8 bases not matched to a gene. Germline loops: CDR1 SGHRS, CDR2 YFSETQ. CDR3 in amino acids: CASSWASGTGGSYEQYF. DNA of the CDR3: TGCGCCAGCAGCTGGGCCTCCGGGACAGGGGGCTCCTACGAGCAGTACTTC.

The chain combines TRBV5-5 with TRBJ2-7, with D possibly being TRBD2 (6 bases). The CDR3 contains 16 residues. Per germline, CDR1 SGHKS and CDR2 YYEKEE (reference sequence). V dropped 5 bases and J dropped 1 base, with 19 bases sitting between them. The CDR3 protein is CASRGGAGWVSYEQYF. The CDR3 DNA reads TGTGCCAGCAGAGGCGGGGCAGGGTGGGTATCCTACGAGCAGTACTTC.

The rearrangement joins TRBV25-1 to TRBJ2-7; D perhaps matches TRBD1 (6 bases). Germline loops: CDR1 MGHDK, CDR2 SYGVNS. Trimming removed 5 bases from V and 3 bases from J, with 26 bases in between. There are 18 residues in the CDR3. The CDR3 nucleotides are TGTGCCAGCAGTATGGGGCAACCCCAGGGGCCCCAGGACTACGAGCAGTACTTC. This translates into CASSMGQPQGPQDYEQYF.

The V call is TRBV28, the J call TRBJ2-3; a possible D gene is TRBD2 (5 bases). V lost 2 bases, J lost 0 bases, and 6 bases lay in between. CDR1 MDHEN and CDR2 SYDVKM come from the germline V gene. This CDR3 is 14 amino acids long. The CDR3 region is CASSLKRSTDTQYF. In DNA, the CDR3 is TGTGCCAGCAGTTTAAAGCGGAGCACAGATACGCAGTATTTT.

This clone was counted a few times. This chain uses TRBV10-1 with TRBJ1-1; 8 nucleotides agree with TRBD1. There are 13 residues in the CDR3. CDR1 is WNHNN and CDR2 is SYGVQD in the germline V gene (reference sequence). V lost 2 bases and J lost 10; bases outside the gene matches: 6. CDR3: CASSERQGARAFF. CDR3 nucleotide sequence: TGCGCCAGCAGTGAGCGGCAGGGGGCGAGAGCTTTCTTT.

The chain employs TRBV7-9 and TRBJ2-2, with TRBD1 matching over 7 bases. CDR3 size: 15 residues. With V trimmed by 4 bases and J by 1 base, 3 bases remained unmatched. From germline, CDR1 is SEHNR and CDR2 FQNEAQ (reference sequence). CDR3 in amino acids: CASSSNRGNTGELFF. The CDR3 DNA follows: TGTGCCAGCAGCTCGAACAGGGGGAACACCGGGGAGCTGTTTTTT.

This chain connects TRBV4-2 to TRBJ2-1, with 16 bases matching TRBD2. Germline loops: CDR1 LGHNA, CDR2 YNFKEQ. V lost 3 bases to trimming and J lost 6 bases; unmatched junction nucleotides: 8. The CDR3 contains 18 residues. The CDR3 spells CASSQGLAGGQAGNEQFF. The CDR3 DNA reads TGTGCCAGCAGCCAGGGACTAGCGGGAGGGCAAGCTGGCAATGAGCAGTTCTTC.

This chain joins TRBV3-1 (or the pseudogene TRBV3-2) and TRBJ2-1, with TRBD2 identical over 11 bases. The CDR3 sequence is 16 residues long. The V gene's germline CDR1 is LGHDT and CDR2 YNNKEL (reference sequence). V trimming: 1 base; J trimming: 6 bases; junction bases outside the gene matches: 5. The CDR3 here is CASSQGSLAGGNEQFF. Written as DNA, the CDR3 is TGTGCCAGCAGCCAAGGGTCTCTAGCGGGGGGCAATGAGCAGTTCTTC.

The V and J genes are TRBV7-9 and TRBJ2-7, with D tentatively TRBD1 (5 bases). V lost 4 bases and J 2 bases, leaving 9 bases between the germline ends. This CDR3 is 13 amino acids long. The germline V gene has CDR1 SEHNR and CDR2 FQNEAQ (reference sequence). The DNA of the CDR3 is TGTGCCAGCAGCTATAGGGGTACCTACGAGCAGTACTTC. It codes for CASSYRGTYEQYF.

The chain recombines TRBV11-1 with TRBJ2-5, with 7 bases matching TRBD2. V was pared by 5 bases and J by 5 bases, with 14 bases of the junction left unmatched. The CDR3 has 16 residues. Germline CDR1 is SGHAT and CDR2 is FQDESV (reference sequence). The CDR3 region is CASSPWGGSGGETQYF. CDR3 in DNA: TGTGCCAGCAGCCCATGGGGCGGGAGTGGGGGGGAGACCCAGTACTTC.

The sample holds one count of this clone. The rearrangement links TRBV24-1 to TRBJ2-3, with a possible D match to TRBD2 (6 bases). Germline-derived CDR1 and CDR2 are KGHDR and SFDVKD. V lost 9 bases, J lost 3 bases, and 18 bases lay in between. This CDR3 is 15 amino acids long. The CDR3 is CATGRWDSGTDTQYF. Here the CDR3 DNA reads TGTGCCACCGGTCGCTGGGACTCAGGGACAGATACGCAGTATTTT.

This clone was detected once. The chain is built from TRBV19 and TRBJ2-2; 7 bases map to TRBD2. The germline V gene encodes CDR1 LNHDA and CDR2 SQIVND (reference sequence). V lost 5 bases and J lost 4; bases outside the gene matches: 7. The CDR3 length is 15 residues. DNA for the CDR3: TGTGCCAGTAGTGCCTCCTTAGCGGGCACCGGGGAGCTGTTTTTT. This translates into CASSASLAGTGELFF.

This rearrangement joins TRBV4-2 to TRBJ2-2, with 11 bases aligning to TRBD2. The CDR3 totals 19 residues. Germline CDR1 is LGHNA and CDR2 is YNFKEQ. V shed 0 bases and J 2 bases; nucleotides not matched to a gene: 8. DNA of the CDR3: TGTGCCAGCAGCCAAGATCAAGCTAGCGGGAGGAGAAACACCGGGGAGCTGTTTTTT. This translates into CASSQDQASGRRNTGELFF.

The rearrangement joins TRBV5-1 to TRBJ2-7; 9 positions match TRBD2. J was trimmed by 2 bases and V by 1 base; bases with no gene match: 4. The CDR3 sequence is 15 residues long. Germline CDR1 reads SGHRS; CDR2 reads YFSETQ. The CDR3 reads CASSLLAGATYEQYF. In DNA, the CDR3 is TGCGCCAGCAGCTTGTTAGCGGGGGCTACCTACGAGCAGTACTTC. Complete variable domain (other parts from reference TRBV5-1 and TRBJ2-7): KAGVTQTPRYLIKTRGQQVTLSCSPISGHRSVSWYQQTPGQGLQFLFEYFSETQRNKGNFPGRFSGRQFSNSRSEMNVSTLELGDSALYLCASSLLAGATYEQYFGPGTRLTVT.

This chain joins TRBV6-5 and TRBJ1-1; a possible D gene is TRBD1 (5 bases). Germline V CDR1 and CDR2: MNHEY, SVGAGI. Trimming took 2 bases from V and 7 from J, leaving 11 bases between them. This CDR3 spans 13 amino acids. The CDR3 DNA follows: TGTGCCAGCAGTTACGTCGCCAGGGATGAAGCTTTCTTT. Its protein is CASSYVARDEAFF.

J is TRBJ2-3 and V is TRBV14; no firm D call. V was pared by 1 base and J by 10 bases, with 9 bases between. Germline loops: CDR1 SGHDN, CDR2 FVKESK. CDR3 length: 12 amino acids. The CDR3, as DNA: TGTGCCAGCAGCCAAGGAGAACGTGCGCAGTATTTT. It specifies CASSQGERAQYF.

The J gene is TRBJ1-1, the V gene TRBV12-5; 7 nucleotides agree with TRBD1. The CDR3 extends over 16 amino acids. The V and J ends lost 0 bases and 1 base, in that order; junction bases with no gene match: 5. Germline V gene lookup returns CDR1 LGHNT and CDR2 FRNRAP. The CDR3, as DNA: TGTGCTAGTGGTTTGGTATTGGGGACAGAGAACACTGAAGCTTTCTTT. Its protein is CASGLVLGTENTEAFF.

The rearrangement links TRBV18 to TRBJ2-3; D remains unclear. Trimming left V 6 bases short and J 0 bases short, with 7 bases between. CDR1 KGHSH and CDR2 LQKENI come from the germline V gene. The CDR3 runs to 13 residues. CDR3 in DNA: TGTGCCAGCTCCCCCCTTAGCACAGATACGCAGTATTTT. Encoded protein: CASSPLSTDTQYF.

The gene calls are TRBV27 and TRBJ2-3; maybe TRBD2 (5 bases). Trimming took 5 bases from V and 4 from J, leaving 16 bases between them. From germline, CDR1 is MNHEY and CDR2 SMNVEV (reference sequence). CDR3 length: 15 residues. The CDR3 sequence: CASSPYQRIPDTQYF. CDR3 sequence (DNA): TGTGCCAGCAGTCCTTACCAGCGGATTCCAGATACGCAGTATTTT.

The chain combines TRBV12-3 or TRBV12-4 with TRBJ1-2; TRBD1 matches at 8 bases. The CDR3 spans 13 residues. With 6 bases clipped from V and 4 bases from J, the junction kept 4 bases outside the gene matches. The CDR3: CASSPTGVYGYTF. The DNA for the CDR3 is TGTGCCAGCAGCCCGACAGGGGTCTATGGCTACACCTTC.